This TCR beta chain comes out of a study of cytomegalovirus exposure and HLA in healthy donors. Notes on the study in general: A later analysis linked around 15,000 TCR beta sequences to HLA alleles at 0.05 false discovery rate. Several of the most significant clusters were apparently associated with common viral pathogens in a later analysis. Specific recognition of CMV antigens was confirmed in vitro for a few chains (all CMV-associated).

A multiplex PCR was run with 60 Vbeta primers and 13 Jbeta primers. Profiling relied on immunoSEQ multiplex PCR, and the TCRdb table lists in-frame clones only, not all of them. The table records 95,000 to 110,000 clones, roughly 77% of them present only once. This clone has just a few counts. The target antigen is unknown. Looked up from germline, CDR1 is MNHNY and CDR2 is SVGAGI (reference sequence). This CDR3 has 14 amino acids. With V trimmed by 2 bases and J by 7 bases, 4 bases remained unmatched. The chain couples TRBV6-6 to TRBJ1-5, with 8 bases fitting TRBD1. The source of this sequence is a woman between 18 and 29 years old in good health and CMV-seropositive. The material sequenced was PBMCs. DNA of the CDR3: TGTGCCAGCAGTTACGGTTCAGGGGGCCAGCCCCAGCATTTT. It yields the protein CASSYGSGGQPQHF.